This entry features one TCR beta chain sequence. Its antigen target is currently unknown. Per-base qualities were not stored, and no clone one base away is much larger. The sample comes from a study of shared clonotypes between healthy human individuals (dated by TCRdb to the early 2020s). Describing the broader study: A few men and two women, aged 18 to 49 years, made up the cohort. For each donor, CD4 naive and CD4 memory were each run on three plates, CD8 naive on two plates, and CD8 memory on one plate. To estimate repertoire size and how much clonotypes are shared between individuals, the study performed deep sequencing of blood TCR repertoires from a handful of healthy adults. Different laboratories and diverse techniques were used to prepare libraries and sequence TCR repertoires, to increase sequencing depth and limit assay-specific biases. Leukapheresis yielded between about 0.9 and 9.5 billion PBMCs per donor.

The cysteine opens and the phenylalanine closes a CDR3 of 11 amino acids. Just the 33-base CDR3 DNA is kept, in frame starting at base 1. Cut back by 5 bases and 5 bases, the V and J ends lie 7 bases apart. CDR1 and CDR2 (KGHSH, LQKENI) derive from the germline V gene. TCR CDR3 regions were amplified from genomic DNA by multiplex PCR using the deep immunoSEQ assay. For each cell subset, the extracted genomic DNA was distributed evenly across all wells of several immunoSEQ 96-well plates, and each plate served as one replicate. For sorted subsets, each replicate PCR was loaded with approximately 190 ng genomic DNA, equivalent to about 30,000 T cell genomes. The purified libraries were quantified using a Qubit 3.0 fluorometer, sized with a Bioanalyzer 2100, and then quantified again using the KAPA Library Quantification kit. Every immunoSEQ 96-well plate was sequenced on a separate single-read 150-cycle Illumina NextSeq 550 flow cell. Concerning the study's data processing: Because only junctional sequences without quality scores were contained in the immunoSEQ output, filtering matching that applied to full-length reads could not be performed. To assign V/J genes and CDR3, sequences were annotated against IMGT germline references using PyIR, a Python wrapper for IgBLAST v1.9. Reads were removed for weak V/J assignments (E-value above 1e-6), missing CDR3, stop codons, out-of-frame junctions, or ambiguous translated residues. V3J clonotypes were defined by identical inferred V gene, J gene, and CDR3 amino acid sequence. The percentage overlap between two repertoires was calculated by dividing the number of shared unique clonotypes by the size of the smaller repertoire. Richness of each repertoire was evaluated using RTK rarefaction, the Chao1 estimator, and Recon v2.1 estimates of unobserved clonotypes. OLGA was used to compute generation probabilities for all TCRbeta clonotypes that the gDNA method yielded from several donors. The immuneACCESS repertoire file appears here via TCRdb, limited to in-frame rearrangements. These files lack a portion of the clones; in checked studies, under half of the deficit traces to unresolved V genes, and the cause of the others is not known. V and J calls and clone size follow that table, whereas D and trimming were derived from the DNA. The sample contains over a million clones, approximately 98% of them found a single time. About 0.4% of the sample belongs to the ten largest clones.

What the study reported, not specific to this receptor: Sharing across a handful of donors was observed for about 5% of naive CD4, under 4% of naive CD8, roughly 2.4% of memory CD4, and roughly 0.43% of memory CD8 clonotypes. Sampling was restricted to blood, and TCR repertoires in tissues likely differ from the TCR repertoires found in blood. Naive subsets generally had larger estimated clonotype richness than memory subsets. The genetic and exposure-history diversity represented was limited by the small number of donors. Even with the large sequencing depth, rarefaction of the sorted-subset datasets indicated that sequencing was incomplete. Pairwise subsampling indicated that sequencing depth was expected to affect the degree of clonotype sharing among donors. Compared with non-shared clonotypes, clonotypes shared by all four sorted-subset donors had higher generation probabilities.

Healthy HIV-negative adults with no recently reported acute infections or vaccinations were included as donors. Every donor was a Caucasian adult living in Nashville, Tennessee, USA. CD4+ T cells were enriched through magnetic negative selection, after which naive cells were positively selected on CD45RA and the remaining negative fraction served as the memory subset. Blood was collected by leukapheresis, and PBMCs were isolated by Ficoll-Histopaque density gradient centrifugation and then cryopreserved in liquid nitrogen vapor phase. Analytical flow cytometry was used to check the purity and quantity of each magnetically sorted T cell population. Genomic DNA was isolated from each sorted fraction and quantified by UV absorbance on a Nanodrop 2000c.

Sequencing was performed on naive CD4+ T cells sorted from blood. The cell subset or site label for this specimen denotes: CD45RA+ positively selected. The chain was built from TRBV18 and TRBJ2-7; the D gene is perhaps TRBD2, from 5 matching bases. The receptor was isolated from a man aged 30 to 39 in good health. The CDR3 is CASSWGDEQYF. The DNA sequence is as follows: TGTGCCAGCTCATGGGGAGACGAGCAGTACTTC.